This T cell receptor (beta chain) is drawn from a study of preoperative IRX-2 immunotherapy in early breast cancer. The treatment was: preoperative locoregional IRX-2 cytokine immunotherapy. Patients received preoperative, locoregional IRX-2 cytokine immunotherapy in a phase Ib study. Germline assignment: CDR1 SGHRS and CDR2 YFSETQ. Trimming cost V 1 base and J 5 bases; bases outside gene matches: 7. The CDR3 totals 16 residues. Here immunoSEQ multiplex PCR was the method, and the copy in TCRdb shows in-frame clones only, minus some. The table lists tens of thousands of clones, over 80% of them singletons.

The sample here was lymph node tissue, taken from a patient treated with IRX-2 immunotherapy. This chain connects TRBV5-1 to TRBJ2-1, with 9 bases identical to TRBD2. This receptor was obtained from a human donor with breast cancer. CDR3 DNA: TGCGCCAGCAGCTTGCCGGGCGGGGGGGCGCACAATGAGCAGTTCTTC. Protein sequence: CASSLPGGGAHNEQFF.